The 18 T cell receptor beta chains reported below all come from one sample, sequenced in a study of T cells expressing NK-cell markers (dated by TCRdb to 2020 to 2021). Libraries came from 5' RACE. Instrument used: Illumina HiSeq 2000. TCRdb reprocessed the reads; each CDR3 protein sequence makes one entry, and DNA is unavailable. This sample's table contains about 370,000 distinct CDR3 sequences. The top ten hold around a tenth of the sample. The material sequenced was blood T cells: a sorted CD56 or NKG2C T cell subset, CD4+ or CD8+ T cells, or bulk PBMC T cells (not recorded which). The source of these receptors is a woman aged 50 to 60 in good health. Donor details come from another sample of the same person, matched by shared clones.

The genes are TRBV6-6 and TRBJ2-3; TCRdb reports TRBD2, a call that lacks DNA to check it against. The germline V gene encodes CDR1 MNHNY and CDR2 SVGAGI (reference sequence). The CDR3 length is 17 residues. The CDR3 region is CASRDPGLAAEGDTQYF.

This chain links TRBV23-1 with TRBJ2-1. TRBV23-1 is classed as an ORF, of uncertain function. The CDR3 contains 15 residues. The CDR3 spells CASSLTTECDHEQFF.

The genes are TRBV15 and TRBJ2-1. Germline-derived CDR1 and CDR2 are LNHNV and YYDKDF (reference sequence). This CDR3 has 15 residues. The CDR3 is CATSRGSTAYNEQFF.

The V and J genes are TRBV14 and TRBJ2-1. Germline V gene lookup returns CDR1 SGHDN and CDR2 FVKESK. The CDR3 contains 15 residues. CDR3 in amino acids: CASSQGGVGSLGQFF.

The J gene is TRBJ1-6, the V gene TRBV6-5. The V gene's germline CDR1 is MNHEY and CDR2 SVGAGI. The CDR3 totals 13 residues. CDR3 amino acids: CASSYSVGSPLHF.

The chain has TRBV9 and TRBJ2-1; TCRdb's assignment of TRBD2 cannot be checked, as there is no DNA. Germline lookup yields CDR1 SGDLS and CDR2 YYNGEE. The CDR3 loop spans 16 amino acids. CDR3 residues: CASSLGTSGTYNEQFF.

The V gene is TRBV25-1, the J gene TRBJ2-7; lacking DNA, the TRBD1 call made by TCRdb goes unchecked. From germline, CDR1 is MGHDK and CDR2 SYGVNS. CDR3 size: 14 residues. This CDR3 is CASSNPGQGYEQYF.

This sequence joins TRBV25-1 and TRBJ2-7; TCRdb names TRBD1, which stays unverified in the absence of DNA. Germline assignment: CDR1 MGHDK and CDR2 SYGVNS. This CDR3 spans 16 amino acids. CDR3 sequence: CASSEYRGQGQDEQYF.

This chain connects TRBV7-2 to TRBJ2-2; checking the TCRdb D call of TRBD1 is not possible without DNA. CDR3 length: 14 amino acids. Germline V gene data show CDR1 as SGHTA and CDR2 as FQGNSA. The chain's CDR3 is CASSWDPVGGELFF.

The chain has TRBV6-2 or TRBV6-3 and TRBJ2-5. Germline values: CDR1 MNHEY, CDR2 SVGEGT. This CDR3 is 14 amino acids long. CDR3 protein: CASSYLQRLETQYF.

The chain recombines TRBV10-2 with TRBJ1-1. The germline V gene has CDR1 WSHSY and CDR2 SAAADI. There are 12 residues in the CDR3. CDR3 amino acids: CASMPGNTEAFF.

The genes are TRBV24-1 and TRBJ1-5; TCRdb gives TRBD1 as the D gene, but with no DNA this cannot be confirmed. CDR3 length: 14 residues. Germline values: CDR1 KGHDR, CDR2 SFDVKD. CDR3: CATSEGPSNQPQHF.

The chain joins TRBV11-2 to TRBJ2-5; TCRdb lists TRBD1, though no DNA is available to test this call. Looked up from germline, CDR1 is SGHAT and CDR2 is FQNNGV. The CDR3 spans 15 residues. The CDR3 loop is CASSPGTVSQETQYF.

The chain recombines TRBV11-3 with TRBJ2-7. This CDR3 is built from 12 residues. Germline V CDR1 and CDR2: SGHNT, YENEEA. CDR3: CASGYMYYEQYF.

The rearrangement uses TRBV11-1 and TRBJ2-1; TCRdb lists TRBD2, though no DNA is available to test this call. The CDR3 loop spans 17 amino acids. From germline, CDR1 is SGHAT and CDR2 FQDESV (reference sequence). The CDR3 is CASSPTGLVNSRNEQFF.

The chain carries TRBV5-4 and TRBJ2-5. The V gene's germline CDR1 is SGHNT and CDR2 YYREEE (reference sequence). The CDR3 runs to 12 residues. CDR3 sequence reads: CASSSPQETQYF.

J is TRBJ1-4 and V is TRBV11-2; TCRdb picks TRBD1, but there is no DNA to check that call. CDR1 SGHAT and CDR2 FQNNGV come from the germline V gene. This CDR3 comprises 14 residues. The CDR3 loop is CASSQMGENEKLFF.

The CDR3 sequence is CASSQEAWGSYEQYF. J is TRBJ2-7 and V is TRBV4-1; TCRdb selects TRBD1, and the lack of DNA leaves this call unchecked. The CDR3 extends over 15 amino acids. The germline V gene encodes CDR1 MGHRA and CDR2 YSYEKL.